This TCR beta chain was sequenced for a study of cytomegalovirus exposure and HLA in healthy donors. This clone was observed a handful of times. Trimming left V 5 bases short and J 4 bases short, with 11 bases between. Per germline, CDR1 SGHDN and CDR2 FVKESK. The CDR3 loop spans 14 amino acids. 60 Vbeta and 13 Jbeta primers were used in PCR. Only in-frame clones appear in the TCRdb table, and some are missing; sequencing was by immunoSEQ multiplex PCR. Of around 150,000 clones listed, over 75% are singletons. This receptor was obtained from a man aged 18 to 35 in good health and CMV-seropositive. The sequenced material came from PBMCs. The chain carries TRBV14 and TRBJ2-2; possibly TRBD2 for D (6 bases). CDR3 amino acids: CASSVGGSTGELFF. CDR3 coding DNA: TGTGCCAGCAGCGTGGGGGGTTCCACCGGGGAGCTGTTTTTT.